This TCR beta chain was sequenced for a study of cytomegalovirus exposure and HLA in healthy donors. PCR amplification relied on 60 Vbeta primers (plus 13 Jbeta primers). TCRdb keeps only in-frame clones here, not all; method: immunoSEQ multiplex PCR. The sample carries around 200,000 clones, 75% to 85% recorded once. V dropped 5 bases and J dropped 1 base, with 6 bases sitting between them. From germline, CDR1 is SEHNR and CDR2 FQNEAQ (reference sequence). The CDR3 is 12 amino acids. The sample was PBMCs. This clonotype was obtained from an older woman in good health and CMV-seropositive. V gene TRBV7-9 combines with J gene TRBJ2-7; no definite D call. Written as DNA, the CDR3 is TGTGCCAGCAGCCCCAGTTCCTACGAGCAGTACTTC. Translated: CASSPSSYEQYF.